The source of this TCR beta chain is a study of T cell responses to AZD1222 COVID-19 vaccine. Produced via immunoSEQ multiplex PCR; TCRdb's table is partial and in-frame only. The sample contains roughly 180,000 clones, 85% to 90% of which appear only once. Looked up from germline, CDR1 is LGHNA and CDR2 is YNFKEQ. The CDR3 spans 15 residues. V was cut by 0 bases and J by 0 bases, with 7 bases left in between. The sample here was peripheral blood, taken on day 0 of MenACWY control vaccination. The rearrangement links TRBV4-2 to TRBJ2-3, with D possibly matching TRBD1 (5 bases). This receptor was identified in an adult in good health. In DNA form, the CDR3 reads TGTGCCAGCAGCCAAGAGGACATAAGCACAGATACGCAGTATTTT. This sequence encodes CASSQEDISTDTQYF.